A single sample gave rise to the 9 T cell receptor beta chains below, sequenced in a study of T cells in localized non-small cell lung cancer. Only in-frame clones appear in the TCRdb table, and some are missing; sequencing was by immunoSEQ multiplex PCR. The sample contains 50,000 to 65,000 clones, roughly 75% of which appear only once. This specimen was PBMCs, taken before any cancer treatment. Receptor source: a woman aged 40 to 75 with stage II lung adenocarcinoma.

This clone has more than one count but fewer than ten. The CDR3 reads CASSSRQGLGYEQYF. CDR3 nucleotides: TGTGCCAGCAGCTCCCGACAGGGCCTCGGGTACGAGCAGTACTTC. The chain is built from TRBV11-2 and TRBJ2-7; TRBD1 matches at 7 bases. The CDR3 is made up of 15 amino acids. CDR1 is SGHAT, CDR2 FQNNGV, per germline. Trimming removed 4 bases from V and 4 bases from J; junction bases left unmatched: 10.

The genes are TRBV7-9 and TRBJ2-7, with D perhaps matching TRBD1 or TRBD2 (6 bases each). With 0 bases removed from V and 2 bases from J, the gap between germline ends came to 17 bases. Germline lookup yields CDR1 SEHNR and CDR2 FQNEAQ (reference sequence). This CDR3 has 17 amino acids. The DNA for the CDR3 is TGTGCCAGCAGCTTAGCGAGGGGGGTTAGGATGACCTACGAGCAGTACTTC. Translating it yields CASSLARGVRMTYEQYF.

The chain links TRBV18 to TRBJ2-1; D is perhaps TRBD2 (7 bases). The CDR3 is 16 amino acids. Germline loops: CDR1 KGHSH, CDR2 LQKENI. V lost 5 bases and J lost 5, with 19 bases in between. CDR3 nucleotides: TGTGCCAGCTCAAGAATTGGGGGGGCAACCCACAATGAGCAGTTCTTC. Translation gives CASSRIGGATHNEQFF. Filled out from reference TRBV18 and TRBJ2-1, the complete variable domain reads NAGVMQNPRHLVRRRGQEARLRCSPMKGHSHVYWYRQLPEEGLKFMVYLQKENIIDESGMPKERFSAEFPKEGPSILRIQQVVRGDSAAYFCASSRIGGATHNEQFFGPGTRLTVL.

V gene TRBV27 combines with J gene TRBJ2-1; D possibly matches TRBD1 or TRBD2 (7 bases each). The CDR3 is 15 residues long. Germline values: CDR1 MNHEY, CDR2 SMNVEV (reference sequence). The ends were cut back, 6 bases at V and 5 bases at J, with 17 bases in the middle. The CDR3, as DNA: TGTGCCAGCAGCCCCCGACAGGGAGGGAACAATGAGCAGTTCTTC. It translates to CASSPRQGGNNEQFF.

The V call is TRBV5-1, the J call TRBJ2-3, with 8 bases identical to TRBD2. This CDR3 spans 15 amino acids. After removal of 1 base from V and 6 bases from J, the junction contained 7 bases not matched to a gene. Germline V lookup: CDR1 SGHRS, CDR2 YFSETQ. In DNA form, the CDR3 reads TGCGCCAGCAGCTTGACGGGGGGGCTCTCGGATACGCAGTATTTT. Its translation: CASSLTGGLSDTQYF.

The chain is built from TRBV10-3 and TRBJ1-1; unclear D gene. V was pared by 0 bases and J by 6 bases, with 8 bases between. The CDR3 has 13 amino acids. Per the germline V gene, CDR1 is ENHRY and CDR2 is SYGVKD. In DNA form, the CDR3 reads TGTGCCATCAGTGAGTCGCAGAAGGCTGAAGCTTTCTTT. Translation: CAISESQKAEAFF.

The chain carries TRBV7-9 and TRBJ1-1; D is undetermined. Trimming shortened V by 1 base and J by 0 bases, and 12 bases separated the two germline ends. The germline V gene encodes CDR1 SEHNR and CDR2 FQNEAQ (reference sequence). The CDR3 contains 16 residues. DNA of the CDR3: TGTGCCAGCAGCTTAGAGGGAAACAGTATGAACACTGAAGCTTTCTTT. Encoded protein: CASSLEGNSMNTEAFF.

This clone was seen a handful of times. The chain combines TRBV6-1 with TRBJ2-7, with 10 positions matching TRBD1. The V segment lost 6 bases and the J segment 5 bases; nucleotides outside the gene matches: 4. This CDR3 region has 13 residues. Per germline, CDR1 MNHNS and CDR2 SASEGT. CDR3: CASRGQGLDEQYF. The CDR3 region has the DNA TGTGCCAGCAGGGGACAGGGGCTTGACGAGCAGTACTTC.

This clone has only one observation. The chain has TRBV4-2 and TRBJ1-6; a possible D gene is TRBD1 (5 bases). The CDR3 runs 16 residues. V shed 2 bases and J shed 10 bases, with 18 bases lying between them. Germline loops: CDR1 LGHNA, CDR2 YNFKEQ. CDR3: CASSQYYPLGDSPLHF. CDR3 DNA: TGTGCCAGCAGCCAATATTACCCCCTCGGGGACTCACCCCTCCACTTT.